The 26 T cell receptor beta chains presented below share a single source sample, sequenced in a study of regulatory T cells in long-lasting Graves disease (dated by TCRdb to the early 2020s). Read against the paper, the sample's time point label means: persistent/refractory GD, antithyroid drugs over 5 years with positive TRAb. For both TCR sequencing and RNA sequencing, RNA was extracted from PBMCs using TRIzol. Libraries came from multiplex PCR. The reads were generated on an Illumina HiSeq 4000. CDR3 regions were amplified by Arm-PCR with iRepertoire HTBI primers to construct TCR beta libraries. TCRdb passed the public sequencing reads through fastp at Q25 and MiXCR, retaining productive beta sequences. Records with the same CDR3 protein are collapsed into one entry carrying the most frequent genes and DNA. The sample table records about 660,000 distinct CDR3 sequences; around 30% of these occur just once. 42% of the sample goes to the ten largest clones.

This specimen consisted of peripheral blood mononuclear cells (PBMCs), obtained when the disease was refractory, from a patient treated with antithyroid drugs. All receptors come from a female donor with Graves disease.

The CDR3 DNA reads TGTGCCAGCAGCCCCGGACTAGCGAACTACAATGAGCAGTTCTTC. Protein product: CASSPGLANYNEQFF. The chain links TRBV11-2 to TRBJ2-1; 9 bases align to TRBD2. Germline V gene lookup returns CDR1 SGHAT and CDR2 FQNNGV. V trimming: 5 bases; J trimming: 3 bases; junction bases outside the gene matches: 5. This CDR3 spans 15 amino acids.

The chain joins TRBV6-5 to TRBJ1-6; D is perhaps TRBD1 (6 bases). The V end was cut by 2 bases, the J end by 6 bases, with 17 bases between. The length of the CDR3 is 17 residues. Germline assignment: CDR1 MNHEY and CDR2 SVGAGI. The CDR3 coding sequence is TGTGCCAGCAGTTACGCCAGACAGGCCTTCCTTAATTCACCCCTCCACTTT. Residues: CASSYARQAFLNSPLHF.

Ten or more counts support this clonotype. The chain has TRBV12-3 or TRBV12-4 and TRBJ1-5; no firm D call. Deletions cut 5 bases from V and 0 bases from J, with 8 bases between. The CDR3 has 14 amino acids. CDR3 residues: CASSAVISNQPQHF. CDR3 coding DNA: TGTGCCAGCAGTGCCGTCATTAGCAATCAGCCCCAGCATTTT.

This clonotype was observed a few times. The chain has TRBV27 and TRBJ1-3; 7 nucleotides align to TRBD1. Trimming removed 5 bases from V and 4 bases from J; junction bases left unmatched: 5. The CDR3 spans 14 residues. The germline CDR1 and CDR2 sequences are MNHEY and SMNVEV (reference sequence). The CDR3 reads CASSTTGNGNTIYF. The CDR3 coding sequence is TGTGCCAGCAGTACGACAGGGAACGGAAACACCATATATTTT.

The chain recombines TRBV15 with TRBJ1-2; TRBD1 aligns across 10 bases. This CDR3 is built from 18 residues. CDR1 and CDR2 from the germline V gene are LNHNV and YYDKDF (reference sequence). The ends lost 0 bases at V and 3 bases at J; junction bases unmatched: 10. The CDR3 region has the DNA TGTGCCACCAGCAGAGATCTTCGCGGGACAGGGGACTACTATGGCTACACCTTC. Residues: CATSRDLRGTGDYYGYTF.

The rearrangement joins TRBV20-1 to TRBJ1-1, with D uncertain. The CDR3 totals 15 residues. Germline lookup yields CDR1 DFQATT and CDR2 SNEGSKA (reference sequence). V was trimmed by 2 bases and J by 2 bases, leaving 15 bases between them. The CDR3 here is CSARTDMWANTEAFF. The CDR3 DNA reads TGCAGTGCTAGAACCGATATGTGGGCTAACACTGAAGCTTTCTTT.

The chain couples TRBV25-1 to TRBJ1-2; 7 bases are shared with TRBD1. V dropped 2 bases and J dropped 8; count of bases not matched to a gene: 5. Germline V gene sequence: CDR1 MGHDK, CDR2 SYGVNS. The CDR3 spans 13 residues. The CDR3 sequence is CASSEVTGSGYTF. As DNA, the CDR3 is TGTGCCAGCAGTGAAGTGACAGGGAGCGGCTACACCTTC.

V and J are TRBV30 and TRBJ2-5, with TRBD2 matching over 7 bases. The V segment lost 1 base and the J segment 4 bases; nucleotides outside the gene matches: 3. The CDR3 sequence is 13 residues long. Germline CDR1 GTSNPN, CDR2 SVGIG (reference sequence). DNA for the CDR3: TGTGCCTGGAGTGCCGCGGGAGTAGAGACCCAGTACTTC. This encodes CAWSAAGVETQYF.

This sequence joins TRBV29-1 and TRBJ1-6, with TRBD1 as a possible D gene (5 bases). Germline values: CDR1 SQVTM, CDR2 ANQGSEA. V was shortened by 0 bases and J by 10 bases, with 13 bases between the two germline ends. The CDR3 length is 14 residues. CDR3 coding DNA: TGCAGCGTTGAAGAAGGGACGAGAGGGTCACCCCTCCACTTT. This gives the protein CSVEEGTRGSPLHF.

This clonotype has a count of ten or more. The rearrangement links TRBV28 to TRBJ1-4; TRBD1 agrees at 10 bases. Germline V CDR1 and CDR2: MDHEN, SYDVKM. The CDR3 runs to 17 residues. The V gene end was trimmed by 2 bases and the J gene end by 5 bases; junction bases not matched to a gene: 8. The CDR3 DNA follows: TGTGCCAGCAGTTTAAGAAGGGGACAGGGGCCAAATGAAAAACTGTTTTTT. Amino acid sequence: CASSLRRGQGPNEKLFF.

This clonotype showed up just once. The rearrangement links TRBV19 to TRBJ1-5; D is possibly TRBD1 (6 bases). V lost 7 bases, J lost 0 bases, and 13 bases lay in between. Germline loops: CDR1 LNHDA, CDR2 SQIVND (reference sequence). There are 15 residues in the CDR3. CDR3 loop: CASTIGQTSNQPQHF. The CDR3 region has the DNA TGTGCCAGTACCATAGGACAGACTAGCAATCAGCCCCAGCATTTT.

The gene calls are TRBV20-1 and TRBJ2-5; 15 bases are a match to TRBD2. The germline V gene has CDR1 DFQATT and CDR2 SNEGSKA (reference sequence). V was clipped by 3 bases and J by 5 bases; unmatched bases: 4. The CDR3 is 15 residues long. This CDR3 is CSASIGTSGGETQYF. The CDR3 nucleotides are TGCAGTGCTAGTATTGGGACTAGCGGGGGGGAGACCCAGTACTTC.

Points on this clonotype: One end of the junction varies from germline; a read error may be responsible. The chain couples TRBV5-1 to TRBJ1-1; 7 bases are shared with TRBD1. The CDR3 is made up of 13 amino acids. The germline CDR1 and CDR2 sequences are SGHRS and YFSETQ. DNA of the CDR3: TGCGCCAACAGCTTAAGGGGGCTCACTGAAGCTTTCTTT. This translates into CANSLRGLTEAFF.

The chain links TRBV20-1 to TRBJ1-2; TRBD1 matches at 7 bases. The CDR3 runs to 13 residues. V lost 2 bases, J lost 8 bases, and 8 bases stayed unmatched. CDR1 DFQATT and CDR2 SNEGSKA come from the germline V gene (reference sequence). The DNA of the CDR3 is TGCAGTGCTAGAAGGACAGGTCTGCGGGGCTACACCTTC. Amino acids: CSARRTGLRGYTF.

V and J are TRBV29-1 and TRBJ2-5; maybe TRBD2 (6 bases). Trimming cost V 7 bases and J 1 base, with 13 bases left between them. The germline V gene encodes CDR1 SQVTM and CDR2 ANQGSEA. The CDR3 contains 13 residues. CDR3 bases: TGCAGCGCTCCGGAGGGGTTCCAAGAGACCCAGTACTTC. Translation: CSAPEGFQETQYF. Full variable domain (outside the CDR3, taken from reference TRBV29-1 and TRBJ2-5): SAVISQKPSRDICQRGTSLTIQCQVDSQVTMMFWYRQQPGQSLTLIATANQGSEATYESGFVIDKFPISRPNLTFSTLTVSNMSPEDSSIYLCSAPEGFQETQYFGPGTRLLVL.

This sequence joins TRBV7-9 and TRBJ2-7; D not certain. Deletions cut 4 bases from V and 6 bases from J, with 16 bases between. Germline CDR1 SEHNR, CDR2 FQNEAQ (reference sequence). The CDR3 consists of 14 residues. In DNA form, the CDR3 reads TGTGCCAGCAGCTCCGCGCAGCGCCAGACCGAGCAGTACTTC. This gives the protein CASSSAQRQTEQYF.

This sequence joins TRBV5-5 and TRBJ1-5, with TRBD1 identical over 11 bases. The V gene end was trimmed by 4 bases and the J gene end by 9 bases; junction bases not matched to a gene: 12. The germline V gene has CDR1 SGHKS and CDR2 YYEKEE (reference sequence). The CDR3 is 16 amino acids. The CDR3 DNA reads TGTGCCAGCAGCCCTCGGACAGGGGGCGACCGATGGCCCCAGCATTTT. Translated: CASSPRTGGDRWPQHF. The full variable domain, its missing parts supplied by reference TRBV5-5 and TRBJ1-5, is DAGVTQSPTHLIKTRGQQVTLRCSPISGHKSVSWYQQVLGQGPQFIFQYYEKEERGRGNFPDRFSARQFPNYSSELNVNALLLGDSALYLCASSPRTGGDRWPQHFGDGTRLSIL.

The chain uses TRBV27 and TRBJ1-5; unclear D gene. Germline CDR1 MNHEY, CDR2 SMNVEV (reference sequence). The length of the CDR3 is 16 residues. Deletions cut 1 base from V and 0 bases from J, with 10 bases between. The CDR3 DNA is TGTGCCAGCAGTTTATTACAGCCCTATAGCAATCAGCCCCAGCATTTT. This translates into CASSLLQPYSNQPQHF.

This clonotype has only one observation. The genes are TRBV30 and TRBJ1-2; D perhaps matches TRBD1 (5 bases). Germline V gene sequence: CDR1 GTSNPN, CDR2 SVGIG (reference sequence). The CDR3 is 11 residues long. The V and J ends lost 1 base and 8 bases respectively, with 8 bases between them. CDR3 DNA sequence: TGTGCCTGGAGTGCCCAGGGCGGCTACACCTTC. Its translation is CAWSAQGGYTF. The full variable domain, its missing parts supplied by reference TRBV30 and TRBJ1-2, is SQTIHQWPATLVQPVGSPLSLECTVEGTSNPNLYWYRQAAGRGLQLLFYSVGIGQISSEVPQNLSASRPQDRQFILSSKKLLLSDSGFYLCAWSAQGGYTFGSGTRLTVV.

The sample holds many counts of this clonotype. Compared with germline, one end of the junction differs, possibly owing to a read error. The chain's CDR3 is CASSLAFSSEQYF. The CDR3, as DNA: TGTGCCAGCAGCTTAGCGTTTTCCTCCGAGCAGTACTTC. The chain has TRBV7-6 and TRBJ2-7, with D uncertain. Looked up from germline, CDR1 is SGHVS and CDR2 is FNYEAQ. The CDR3 runs 13 residues.

The chain carries TRBV6-1 and TRBJ1-2; D is ambiguous. This CDR3 has 13 residues. Germline V gene sequence: CDR1 MNHNS, CDR2 SASEGT. Trimming removed 0 bases from V and 4 bases from J, with 6 bases in between. CDR3 bases: TGTGCCAGCAGTGAAGCGCACAGCTATGGCTACACCTTC. Translation: CASSEAHSYGYTF.

This clonotype was seen a handful of times. The chain links TRBV5-1 to TRBJ1-2; TRBD1 is a possible D gene (5 bases). Trimming pared 1 base from V and 4 bases from J, leaving 11 bases between. The CDR3 has 14 residues. Germline V gene data show CDR1 as SGHRS and CDR2 as YFSETQ. CDR3 nucleotides: TGCGCCAGCAGCTTGTTAAGGGGAGGCTATGGCTACACCTTC. Its protein product is CASSLLRGGYGYTF.

Details on this clonotype: Its ends do not fully match the called genes, so a read error is possible. The chain combines TRBV5-1 with TRBJ1-1, with 8 bases lining up with TRBD1. The germline CDR1 and CDR2 sequences are SGHRS and YFSETQ. CDR3 size: 14 residues. CDR3 bases: TGCACCAGCAGCCCGGACAGGGCGAACACTGAAGCTTTCTTT. This codes for CTSSPDRANTEAFF.

This clonotype has just a few counts. The rearrangement links TRBV30 to TRBJ2-7, with unresolved D. Germline V gives CDR1 GTSNPN, CDR2 SVGIG (reference sequence). The CDR3 loop spans 14 amino acids. Trimming cost V 0 bases and J 3 bases, with 12 bases left between them. The CDR3: CAWSVGHELYEQYF. In DNA, the CDR3 is TGTGCCTGGAGTGTAGGGCACGAACTCTACGAGCAGTACTTC.

This clonotype was seen only a few times. The J gene is TRBJ2-7, the V gene TRBV20-1, with TRBD2 matching over 12 bases. The length of the CDR3 is 13 residues. V lost 6 bases, J lost 3 bases, and 3 bases stayed unmatched. The V gene's germline CDR1 is DFQATT and CDR2 SNEGSKA (reference sequence). As DNA, the CDR3 is TGCAGTGCCTCGACTAGCGGGAGCTACGAGCAGTACTTC. It encodes CSASTSGSYEQYF.

This clonotype was detected many times. The rearrangement links TRBV12-3 or TRBV12-4 to TRBJ1-6, with D perhaps TRBD1 (5 bases). V shed 7 bases and J shed 9 bases, with 16 bases lying between them. The CDR3 contains 14 residues. This chain's CDR3 is CASTTQGVGSPLHF. The DNA of the CDR3 is TGTGCCAGCACCACCCAGGGAGTCGGTTCACCCCTCCACTTT.